This T cell receptor (beta chain) was captured by sequencing in a study of blood T cell repertoires in COVID-19. Study-level background: The United States, Italy and Spain supplied acute and convalescent COVID-19 samples.

Using immunoSEQ multiplex PCR, the repertoire was profiled, and TCRdb retains in-frame clones only, with some absent. The data contain more than 35,000 clones, about nine tenths of them singletons. The CDR3 loop spans 15 amino acids. The V gene's germline CDR1 is MNHEY and CDR2 SVGEGT. The V segment lost 6 bases and the J segment 5 bases; nucleotides outside the gene matches: 10. Sequences were obtained from peripheral blood. The receptor was isolated from a woman in her 30s in a cohort sampled during active COVID-19. The V and J genes are TRBV6-2 or TRBV6-3 and TRBJ2-1, with 7 bases aligning to TRBD2. The CDR3 bases are TGTGCCAGCAGCCGCCATGGGCGGGAGAACAATGAGCAGTTCTTC. It translates to CASSRHGRENNEQFF.